This T cell receptor beta chain derives from a study of cytomegalovirus exposure and HLA in healthy donors. Study-level background: In a later analysis, the approximately 120 validation repertoires were reported to have used the same platform as the roughly 610 first-cohort repertoires.

Profiling relied on immunoSEQ multiplex PCR, and the TCRdb table lists in-frame clones only, not all of them. The sample records about 66,000 clones, 97% being singletons. The TCR originated in a woman aged 18-29 years in good health and CMV-seropositive. The source material was PBMCs.

The CDR3 DNA reads TGTGCCAGCAGTCTACCCGTGGTAGCGGGAGGGAGTGAGCAGTTCTTC. Translation: CASSLPVVAGGSEQFF. The V and J genes are TRBV28 and TRBJ2-1; 11 nucleotides align to TRBD2. V gave up 5 bases and J gave up 9 bases; unmatched junction bases: 12. CDR3 length: 16 residues. Germline-derived CDR1 and CDR2 are MDHEN and SYDVKM.